These T cell receptor beta chains were read from a single sample in a study of T cell responses to AZD1222 COVID-19 vaccine. Libraries were prepared by immunoSEQ multiplex PCR; TCRdb keeps only in-frame clonotypes and omits some of them. Of 130,000 or so clones listed, around 90% are singletons. The material sequenced was peripheral blood, taken 28 days after the second AZD1222 dose. The origin of the receptors is an adult who received the AZD1222 COVID-19 vaccine. Each CDR3 is given with its conserved first and last residue. The D gene is left open where the match is weak. The size entry is marked missing in some rows and otherwise reads once, few, many or a size class.

clone size: once; D gene: -; J gene: TRBJ2-1; V gene: TRBV27; CDR3 protein: CASSRNRREQFF; CDR3 DNA: TGTGCCAGCAGTCGGAACAGACGTGAGCAGTTCTTC
clone size: -; D gene: -; J gene: TRBJ2-3; V gene: TRBV4-2; CDR3 protein: CASSQSGDTQYF; CDR3 DNA: TGTGCCAGCAGCCAAAGCGGAGATACGCAGTATTTT
clone size: -; D gene: -; J gene: TRBJ1-4; V gene: TRBV7-2; CDR3 protein: CASSLEYGNEKLFF; CDR3 DNA: TGTGCCAGCAGCTTAGAATACGGGAATGAAAAACTGTTTTTT
clone size: -; D gene: -; J gene: TRBJ1-1; V gene: TRBV6-5; CDR3 protein: CASSYARDSPQAFF; CDR3 DNA: TGTGCCAGCAGTTACGCACGAGACAGCCCCCAAGCTTTCTTT
clone size: -; D gene: -; J gene: TRBJ1-2; V gene: TRBV6-5; CDR3 protein: CASWDSTNYGYTF; CDR3 DNA: TGTGCCAGCTGGGACTCAACTAACTATGGCTACACCTTC
clone size: few; D gene: -; J gene: TRBJ1-2; V gene: TRBV5-5; CDR3 protein: CASSSRQVNYGYTF; CDR3 DNA: TGTGCCAGCAGTTCTCGACAGGTCAACTATGGCTACACCTTC
clone size: -; D gene: -; J gene: TRBJ1-2; V gene: TRBV6-2/TRBV6-3; CDR3 protein: CASSYFGGRNGYTF; CDR3 DNA: TGTGCCAGCAGTTACTTCGGGGGTCGCAATGGCTACACCTTC
clone size: -; D gene: -; J gene: TRBJ1-1; V gene: TRBV29-1; CDR3 protein: CSASRGSNTEAFF; CDR3 DNA: TGCAGCGCCTCCAGGGGATCGAACACTGAAGCTTTCTTT
clone size: once; D gene: TRBD1; J gene: TRBJ2-3; V gene: TRBV6-2/TRBV6-3; CDR3 protein: CASSRRTGHTDTQYF; CDR3 DNA: TGTGCCAGCAGTCGCCGGACAGGGCACACAGATACGCAGTATTTT
clone size: -; D gene: TRBD1; J gene: TRBJ1-1; V gene: TRBV3-1/TRBV3-2; CDR3 protein: CASSPNRGNTEAFF; CDR3 DNA: TGTGCCAGCAGTCCGAACAGGGGGAACACTGAAGCTTTCTTT
clone size: -; D gene: -; J gene: TRBJ1-5; V gene: TRBV24-1; CDR3 protein: CATSDSGSGGNQPQHF; CDR3 DNA: TGTGCCACCAGTGACTCCGGATCAGGCGGGAATCAGCCCCAGCATTTT
clone size: -; D gene: -; J gene: TRBJ2-1; V gene: TRBV28; CDR3 protein: CASSPTIRNEQFF; CDR3 DNA: TGTGCCAGCAGTCCCACCATTCGGAATGAGCAGTTCTTC
clone size: -; D gene: -; J gene: TRBJ2-2; V gene: TRBV6-6; CDR3 protein: CASSYSEGGSTGELFF; CDR3 DNA: TGTGCCAGCAGTTACTCAGAGGGGGGGAGCACCGGGGAGCTGTTTTTT
clone size: -; D gene: TRBD1; J gene: TRBJ2-1; V gene: TRBV5-1; CDR3 protein: CASSLWGTASYNEQFF; CDR3 DNA: TGCGCCAGCAGCTTGTGGGGGACAGCCTCCTACAATGAGCAGTTCTTC
clone size: few; D gene: -; J gene: TRBJ1-2; V gene: TRBV5-1; CDR3 protein: CASSLVGETGYTF; CDR3 DNA: TGCGCCAGCAGCTTGGTAGGGGAGACAGGCTACACCTTC
clone size: -; D gene: TRBD1; J gene: TRBJ1-2; V gene: TRBV4-2; CDR3 protein: CASSQEMTGDRGYTF; CDR3 DNA: TGTGCCAGCAGCCAAGAGATGACAGGGGATCGTGGCTACACCTTC
clone size: -; D gene: TRBD1; J gene: TRBJ1-6; V gene: TRBV15; CDR3 protein: CATSRRTGGIINNSPLHF; CDR3 DNA: TGTGCCACCAGCAGACGTACAGGGGGCATTATAAATAATTCACCCCTCCACTTT
clone size: -; D gene: -; J gene: TRBJ2-7; V gene: TRBV28; CDR3 protein: CASTDGGSSYEQYF; CDR3 DNA: TGTGCCAGCACTGACGGAGGGAGCTCCTACGAGCAGTACTTC
clone size: -; D gene: TRBD1; J gene: TRBJ1-2; V gene: TRBV18; CDR3 protein: CASSPDRESYGYTF; CDR3 DNA: TGTGCCAGCTCACCGGACAGGGAGTCGTATGGCTACACCTTC
clone size: -; D gene: -; J gene: TRBJ2-5; V gene: TRBV5-1; CDR3 protein: CASSFLDGSKTQYF; CDR3 DNA: TGCGCCAGCAGCTTCCTCGACGGTTCGAAGACCCAGTACTTC
clone size: -; D gene: -; J gene: TRBJ2-4; V gene: TRBV10-3; CDR3 protein: CAISELAKNIQYF; CDR3 DNA: TGTGCCATCAGCGAACTAGCCAAAAACATTCAGTACTTC
clone size: -; D gene: -; J gene: TRBJ1-2; V gene: TRBV5-5; CDR3 protein: CASSLAGGRSANYGYTF; CDR3 DNA: TGTGCCAGCAGCTTGGCAGGAGGGCGGTCGGCTAACTATGGCTACACCTTC
clone size: -; D gene: -; J gene: TRBJ1-4; V gene: TRBV29-1; CDR3 protein: CSACRDPNEKLFF; CDR3 DNA: TGCAGCGCCTGTAGGGACCCCAATGAAAAACTGTTTTTT
clone size: -; D gene: -; J gene: TRBJ2-2; V gene: TRBV27; CDR3 protein: CASSPQLAPGAGELFF; CDR3 DNA: TGTGCCAGCAGTCCACAACTAGCCCCCGGGGCCGGGGAGCTGTTTTTT
clone size: -; D gene: -; J gene: TRBJ1-2; V gene: TRBV5-1; CDR3 protein: CASSILGGDNYGYTF; CDR3 DNA: TGCGCCAGCAGCATACTAGGGGGGGACAACTATGGCTACACCTTC
clone size: once; D gene: -; J gene: TRBJ1-5; V gene: TRBV3-1/TRBV3-2; CDR3 protein: CASSQDKLGSRGSNQPQHF; CDR3 DNA: TGTGCCAGCAGCCAAGATAAATTGGGTTCTCGTGGGAGCAATCAGCCCCAGCATTTT
clone size: -; D gene: -; J gene: TRBJ1-2; V gene: TRBV12-3/TRBV12-4; CDR3 protein: CASTLLPGYGYTF; CDR3 DNA: TGTGCCAGCACTCTCCTCCCGGGGTATGGCTACACCTTC
clone size: -; D gene: TRBD1; J gene: TRBJ1-3; V gene: TRBV18; CDR3 protein: CASSDRGLGNTIYF; CDR3 DNA: TGTGCCAGCTCGGACAGGGGGCTTGGAAACACCATATATTTT
clone size: -; D gene: TRBD1; J gene: TRBJ1-2; V gene: TRBV6-5; CDR3 protein: CASSYSTGQGYGYTF; CDR3 DNA: TGTGCCAGCAGTTACTCGACAGGACAGGGCTATGGCTACACCTTC
clone size: -; D gene: -; J gene: TRBJ2-6; V gene: TRBV6-2/TRBV6-3; CDR3 protein: CASSWSGANVLTF; CDR3 DNA: TGTGCCAGCAGCTGGTCCGGGGCCAACGTCCTGACTTTC
clone size: once; D gene: TRBD1; J gene: TRBJ2-2; V gene: TRBV4-3; CDR3 protein: CASSRWVGGIGELFF; CDR3 DNA: TGCGCCAGCAGCCGGTGGGTAGGGGGCATCGGGGAGCTGTTTTTT
clone size: -; D gene: -; J gene: TRBJ1-3; V gene: TRBV30; CDR3 protein: CAWTVNIGNTIYF; CDR3 DNA: TGTGCCTGGACCGTAAACATTGGAAACACCATATATTTT
clone size: -; D gene: TRBD2; J gene: TRBJ2-2; V gene: TRBV11-2; CDR3 protein: CASSLGLAVTNTGELFF; CDR3 DNA: TGTGCCAGCAGCTTAGGACTAGCGGTTACGAACACCGGGGAGCTGTTTTTT
clone size: -; D gene: -; J gene: TRBJ2-7; V gene: TRBV27; CDR3 protein: CASSLGYEQYF; CDR3 DNA: TGTGCCAGCAGTTTAGGCTACGAGCAGTACTTC
clone size: -; D gene: -; J gene: TRBJ2-1; V gene: TRBV28; CDR3 protein: CASTPGGTSSYNEQFF; CDR3 DNA: TGTGCCAGCACCCCAGGGGGGACTAGCTCCTACAATGAGCAGTTCTTC
clone size: -; D gene: TRBD2; J gene: TRBJ2-3; V gene: TRBV6-1; CDR3 protein: CASSVIAGGPPDTQYF; CDR3 DNA: TGTGCCAGCAGTGTAATAGCGGGGGGGCCCCCAGATACGCAGTATTTT
clone size: few; D gene: -; J gene: TRBJ1-4; V gene: TRBV2; CDR3 protein: CASSATATNEKLFF; CDR3 DNA: TGTGCCAGCAGCGCGACAGCAACTAATGAAAAACTGTTTTTT
clone size: few; D gene: TRBD1; J gene: TRBJ1-6; V gene: TRBV27; CDR3 protein: CASSLGAGGYHSPLHF; CDR3 DNA: TGTGCCAGCAGTCTTGGGGCAGGGGGTTATCATTCACCCCTCCACTTT
clone size: -; D gene: -; J gene: TRBJ1-4; V gene: TRBV19; CDR3 protein: CASNDRNSGNEKLFF; CDR3 DNA: TGTGCCAGTAATGATAGGAATTCGGGTAATGAAAAACTGTTTTTT
clone size: -; D gene: TRBD1; J gene: TRBJ2-2; V gene: TRBV15; CDR3 protein: CATSRDRQGFSNTGELFF; CDR3 DNA: TGTGCCACCAGCAGAGATCGACAGGGCTTCTCCAACACCGGGGAGCTGTTTTTT
clone size: -; D gene: -; J gene: TRBJ2-5; V gene: TRBV4-1; CDR3 protein: CASSQEGGETQYF; CDR3 DNA: TGCGCCAGCAGCCAAGAGGGGGGAGAGACCCAGTACTTC
clone size: -; D gene: -; J gene: TRBJ2-1; V gene: TRBV19; CDR3 protein: CASTTRAGARGSSYNEQFF; CDR3 DNA: TGTGCCAGTACCACGCGGGCGGGCGCTAGGGGAAGCTCCTACAATGAGCAGTTCTTC
clone size: -; D gene: -; J gene: TRBJ2-4; V gene: TRBV7-9; CDR3 protein: CASMGGNIQYF; CDR3 DNA: TGTGCCAGCATGGGTGGTAACATTCAGTACTTC
clone size: once; D gene: -; J gene: TRBJ1-3; V gene: TRBV11-3; CDR3 protein: CASSSFRTSSSFAGNTIYF; CDR3 DNA: TGTGCCAGCAGCTCGTTCCGGACAAGTTCTTCATTTGCTGGAAACACCATATATTTT
clone size: -; D gene: -; J gene: TRBJ2-7; V gene: TRBV24-1; CDR3 protein: CATGPPGIHEQYF; CDR3 DNA: TGTGCCACCGGCCCCCCAGGGATCCACGAGCAGTACTTC
clone size: once; D gene: TRBD2; J gene: TRBJ2-2; V gene: TRBV4-3; CDR3 protein: CASSHPPGGRNTGELFF; CDR3 DNA: TGCGCCAGCAGCCATCCCCCTGGCGGGAGGAACACCGGGGAGCTGTTTTTT
clone size: -; D gene: -; J gene: TRBJ2-5; V gene: TRBV7-9; CDR3 protein: CASSWRETQYF; CDR3 DNA: TGTGCCAGCAGCTGGAGGGAGACCCAGTACTTC
clone size: -; D gene: -; J gene: TRBJ2-7; V gene: TRBV4-2; CDR3 protein: CASSQDGSGRSYEQYF; CDR3 DNA: TGTGCCAGCAGCCAAGACGGGTCGGGGCGCTCCTACGAGCAGTACTTC